The clone carrying this T cell receptor (beta chain) was recorded at least ten times. Its matching antigen is unknown. The record originates from a study of identical twins. TCRdb processed the 5' RACE reads anew with MiXCR; each CDR3 protein has one entry. The sample includes about 190,000 distinct CDR3 sequences, roughly 15% of them seen just once. CDR1 is SQVTM and CDR2 is ANQGSEA in the germline V gene. The V segment lost 4 bases and the J segment 4 bases; nucleotides outside the gene matches: 6. The length of the CDR3 is 13 residues. Findings and limits, study-wide: Abundant cord blood beta clonotypes carried fewer insertions; memory repertoires showed none.

Another study also made use of these data, one on T cells expressing NK-cell markers. As that report states: Seropositivity for HCMV was found in most of the eight sequenced donors, with one seronegative. Topping the CD3+CD56-NKG2C+ fraction as well were these clonotypes, in a handful of donors.

The specimen was CD8+ T cells sorted from blood. The TCR was taken from a woman younger than 35 in good health. The V call is TRBV29-1, the J call TRBJ1-2; 7 positions agree with TRBD1. In DNA form, the CDR3 reads TGCAGCGTTGTTACTGGGACAGCCTATGGCTACACCTTC. As protein: CSVVTGTAYGYTF.